This TCR beta chain derives from a study of CD8 T cells in Susac syndrome. Across the study: When blood was collected, patients with Susac syndrome were therapy-naive, were taking corticosteroids, or were receiving intravenous immunoglobulin alone.

When the RNA was reverse transcribed, random hexamers were used with an input of roughly 0.5 to 1 ug. Amplification of TCR beta CDR3 by immunoSEQ multiplex PCR spanned 54 Vbeta and 13 Jbeta. From the immunoSEQ multiplex PCR reads, TCRdb called clonotypes with MiXCR, one entry per CDR3 protein. The table includes about 240,000 distinct CDR3 sequences, approximately 95% detected once. In the case of this clonotype: Antigen specificity is unknown.

Germline CDR1 is SGDLS and CDR2 is YYNGEE. This CDR3 comprises 13 residues. The V end was cut by 0 bases, the J end by 6 bases, with 8 bases between. Peripheral blood CD8+ and CD4+ T cells were profiled by TCR beta sequencing. Whole-study findings and limits: The study's TCR sequencing and HLA analysis covered a relatively small number of individuals, and the study acknowledged this.

Sequencing was done on a sample of CD4+ T cells from PBMCs. The sequence was obtained from a human donor with Susac syndrome. The chain has TRBV9 and TRBJ2-3; D uncertain. CDR3 loop: CASSVGNTDTQYF. The CDR3 DNA reads as TGTGCCAGCAGCGTAGGGAACACGGATACGCAGTATTTT.